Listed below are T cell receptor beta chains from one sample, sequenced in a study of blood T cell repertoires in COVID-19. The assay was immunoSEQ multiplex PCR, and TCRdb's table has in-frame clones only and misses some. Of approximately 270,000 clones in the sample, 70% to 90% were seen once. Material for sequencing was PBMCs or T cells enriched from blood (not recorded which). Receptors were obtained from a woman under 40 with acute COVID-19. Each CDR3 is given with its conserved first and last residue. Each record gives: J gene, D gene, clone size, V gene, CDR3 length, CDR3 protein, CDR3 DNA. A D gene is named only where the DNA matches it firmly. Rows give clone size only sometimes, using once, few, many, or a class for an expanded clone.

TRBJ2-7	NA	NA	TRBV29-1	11	CSVGGLAEQYF	TGCAGCGTTGGGGGGCTTGCCGAGCAGTACTTC
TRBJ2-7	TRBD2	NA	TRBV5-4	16	CASSLGASGSLDEQYF	TGTGCCAGCAGCTTGGGGGCTAGCGGGAGTCTCGACGAGCAGTACTTC
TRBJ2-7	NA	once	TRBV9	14	CASSGRESSYEQYF	TGTGCCAGCAGCGGCAGGGAAAGCTCCTACGAGCAGTACTTC
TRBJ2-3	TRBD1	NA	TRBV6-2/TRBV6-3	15	CASSYLGQGSDTQYF	TGTGCCAGCAGTTACCTGGGACAGGGATCAGATACGCAGTATTTT
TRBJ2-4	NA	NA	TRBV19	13	CASSQQDKNIQYF	TGTGCCAGTAGCCAGCAGGACAAAAACATTCAGTACTTC
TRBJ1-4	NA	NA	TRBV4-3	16	CASSQAGGTTNEKLFF	TGCGCCAGCAGCCAAGCGGGCGGGACAACTAATGAAAAACTGTTTTTT
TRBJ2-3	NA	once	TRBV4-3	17	CASSQDRGGTGTDTQYF	TGCGCCAGCAGCCAAGATAGGGGCGGTACGGGCACAGATACGCAGTATTTT
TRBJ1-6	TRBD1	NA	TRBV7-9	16	CASSLGQGVTYSPLHF	TGTGCCAGCAGCTTAGGGCAGGGGGTTACCTACTCACCCCTCCACTTT
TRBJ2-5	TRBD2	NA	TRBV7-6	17	CASSPTPGLAGEETQYF	TGTGCCAGCAGCCCAACGCCGGGACTAGCGGGGGAAGAGACCCAGTACTTC
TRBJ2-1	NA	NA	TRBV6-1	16	CASSEALGGSYNEQFF	TGTGCCAGCAGTGAAGCGCTAGGTGGGTCCTACAATGAGCAGTTCTTC
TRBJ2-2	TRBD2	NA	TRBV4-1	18	CASSQMGLAETNTGELFF	TGCGCCAGCAGCCAGATGGGACTAGCGGAAACGAACACCGGGGAGCTGTTTTTT
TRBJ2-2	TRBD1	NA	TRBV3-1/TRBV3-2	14	CASSQGLGQGELFF	TGTGCCAGCAGCCAGGGGTTGGGACAGGGGGAGCTGTTTTTT
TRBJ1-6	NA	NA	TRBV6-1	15	CASSERTAYNSPLHF	TGTGCCAGCAGTGAGAGGACAGCTTATAATTCACCCCTCCACTTT
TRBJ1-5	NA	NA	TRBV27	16	CASSLSGEGVNQPQHF	TGTGCCAGCAGTTTATCCGGGGAAGGCGTAAATCAGCCCCAGCATTTT
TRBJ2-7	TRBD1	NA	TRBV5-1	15	CASSLAGGVSYEQYF	TGCGCCAGCAGCTTGGCAGGGGGAGTGTCCTACGAGCAGTACTTC
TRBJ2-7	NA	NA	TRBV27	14	CASSSQGGTYEQYF	TGTGCCAGCAGTTCCCAGGGCGGGACCTACGAGCAGTACTTC
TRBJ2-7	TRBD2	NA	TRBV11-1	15	CASSLPGTSGLEQYF	TGTGCCAGCAGCTTGCCCGGGACTAGCGGTTTGGAGCAGTACTTC
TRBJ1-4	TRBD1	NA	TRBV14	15	CASSPRTGGNEKLFF	TGTGCCAGCAGCCCCCGGACAGGAGGGAATGAAAAACTGTTTTTT
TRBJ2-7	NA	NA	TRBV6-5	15	CASSYSWDTLYEQYF	TGTGCCAGCAGTTACTCCTGGGACACCTTATACGAGCAGTACTTC
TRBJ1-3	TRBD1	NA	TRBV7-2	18	CASSLASTGGSSGNTIYF	TGTGCCAGCAGCTTAGCCTCAACAGGGGGCTCCTCTGGAAACACCATATATTTT
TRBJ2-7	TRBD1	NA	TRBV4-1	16	CASSQDAPTGSYEQYF	TGCGCCAGCAGCCAAGATGCTCCGACAGGGAGTTACGAGCAGTACTTC
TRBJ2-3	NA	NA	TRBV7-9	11	CASSLEDTQYF	TGTGCCAGCAGCCTGGAGGATACGCAGTATTTT
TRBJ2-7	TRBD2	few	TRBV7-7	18	CASSLAGESREGPDEQYF	TGTGCTAGCAGCTTAGCTGGGGAATCGCGGGAGGGCCCGGACGAGCAGTACTTC